This T cell receptor (beta chain) originates from a study of blood T cells in healthy people across ages. The authors ran a second PCR of about 6 to 11 cycles using a sample-barcoded 5' primer and a J-beta primer mix. Unique molecular identifiers of 12 random nucleotides labeled each cDNA. Each CDR3 protein gets one entry after TCRdb re-called the 5' RACE reads with MiXCR. The data contain 1.2 million to 1.5 million distinct CDR3 sequences, 45% to 70% of them singletons. In this sample, this clonotype turned up a few times. There are 16 residues in the CDR3. V trimming: 3 bases; J trimming: 0 bases; junction bases outside the gene matches: 7. Germline CDR1 SGDLS, CDR2 YYNGEE.

The chain carries TRBV9 and TRBJ2-7; 9 bases agree with TRBD1. Sequenced input: blood. The sequence was obtained from a man aged 18 to 30 in good health. In DNA, the CDR3 is TGTGCCAGCAGCGCTCGACAGGGGGTTTCCTCCTACGAGCAGTACTTC. Its translation is CASSARQGVSSYEQYF.